This TCR beta chain was obtained from a study of blood T cell repertoires in COVID-19. The J segment lost 4 bases and the V segment lost 6 bases, leaving 4 bases of the junction unmatched. This CDR3 contains 14 residues. Germline-derived CDR1 and CDR2 are LNHDA and SQIVND (reference sequence). Per the original data handling: Cell counts per sample came from amplifying reference gene primers. Profiled with immunoSEQ multiplex PCR; TCRdb holds only in-frame clones, not every one. The V and J calls and clone size are taken from that table; D and trimming were inferred from the DNA. The profile shows about 400,000 clones, less than 90% of them singletons.

The clonotype originates from a woman aged 25-40 years who had recovered from COVID-19. The sequencing input was PBMCs or T cells enriched from blood (not recorded which). The chain has TRBV19 and TRBJ1-4; TRBD1 matches 8 bases. As DNA, the CDR3 is TGTGCCAGTAGCCGGACAGGGAGTAATGAAAAACTGTTTTTT. It encodes CASSRTGSNEKLFF.